The 7 T cell receptor beta chains in this list originate from one sample, sequenced in a study of cytomegalovirus exposure and HLA in healthy donors. The PCR ran on 60 Vbeta and 13 Jbeta primers. Clones were read by immunoSEQ multiplex PCR, and TCRdb kept only the in-frame ones, dropping some. The sample yields more than 95,000 clones, around four fifths seen once. Sequences were obtained from PBMCs. The receptors come from a young man in good health and CMV-seropositive.

The chain couples TRBV7-2 to TRBJ2-7, with D perhaps TRBD2 (5 bases). Germline CDR1 reads SGHTA; CDR2 reads FQGNSA. The ends were cut back, 2 bases at V and 2 bases at J, with 13 bases in the middle. This CDR3 has 15 residues. The CDR3 DNA follows: TGTGCCAGCAGCTTAATTGAGGGCTTTGCCTACGAGCAGTACTTC. As protein: CASSLIEGFAYEQYF.

The chain employs TRBV7-8 and TRBJ1-5; 8 positions agree with TRBD1. The CDR3 has 15 residues. V dropped 1 base and J dropped 7; count of bases not matched to a gene: 6. In germline, CDR1 is SGHVS, CDR2 FQNEAQ. The CDR3 DNA sequence: TGTGCCAGCAGCTTAGGTGGGACAGGCAGGCAGCCCCAGCATTTT. This codes for CASSLGGTGRQPQHF. The complete variable domain, with remaining parts taken from reference TRBV7-8 and TRBJ1-5, reads GAGVSQSPRYKVAKRGQDVALRCDPISGHVSLFWYQQALGQGPEFLTYFQNEAQLDKSGLPSDRFFAERPEGSVSTLKIQRTQQEDSAVYLCASSLGGTGRQPQHFGDGTRLSIL.

This CDR3 is CASSPYTADTQYF. The CDR3 DNA sequence: TGTGCCAGCAGCCCCTATACGGCAGATACGCAGTATTTT. The chain joins TRBV7-3 to TRBJ2-3, with unresolved D. Trimming removed 5 bases from V and 4 bases from J, with 10 bases in between. The CDR3 length is 13 residues. Germline V gene lookup returns CDR1 SGHTA and CDR2 FQGTGA.

The rearrangement joins TRBV6-6 to TRBJ2-7; 7 bases match TRBD2. The CDR3 extends over 14 amino acids. V shed 4 bases, J shed 3 bases, and the junction held 6 bases outside the gene matches. CDR1 MNHNY and CDR2 SVGAGI come from the germline V gene (reference sequence). CDR3 region: CASSFRGGNYEQYF. The CDR3 DNA reads TGTGCCAGCAGTTTCCGGGGAGGGAACTACGAGCAGTACTTC.

The gene calls are TRBV28 and TRBJ1-5; possible D gene TRBD1, 5 bases. Germline loops: CDR1 MDHEN, CDR2 SYDVKM. Between the trimmed V and J ends, which lost 5 bases and 0 bases, there was a span of 14 bases. CDR3 length: 16 amino acids. CDR3 DNA sequence: TGTGCCAGCAGTCGGGACTCCAAGTATAGCAATCAGCCCCAGCATTTT. It encodes CASSRDSKYSNQPQHF. The whole variable domain, filled in from reference TRBV28 and TRBJ1-5, reads DVKVTQSSRYLVKRTGEKVFLECVQDMDHENMFWYRQDPGLGLRLIYFSYDVKMKEKGDIPEGYSVSREKKERFSLILESASTNQTSMYLCASSRDSKYSNQPQHFGDGTRLSIL.

This clone was seen once. This chain connects TRBV11-3 to TRBJ2-2, with 9 bases aligning to TRBD2. Per germline, CDR1 SGHNT and CDR2 YENEEA. The V gene end was trimmed by 6 bases and the J gene end by 5 bases; junction bases not matched to a gene: 4. The length of the CDR3 is 14 residues. The CDR3 coding sequence is TGTGCCAGCAGTCCGGCGGGGGGGACCGGGGAGCTGTTTTTT. It translates to CASSPAGGTGELFF.

The genes are TRBV14 and TRBJ2-7; D is perhaps TRBD1 (6 bases). Germline CDR1 reads SGHDN; CDR2 reads FVKESK. This CDR3 comprises 16 residues. Trimming removed 1 base at V and 0 bases at J, with 13 bases between. CDR3 bases: TGTGCCAGCAGCCAAGTAAGCCAGGGGAGCTCCTACGAGCAGTACTTC. Its protein is CASSQVSQGSSYEQYF. The whole variable domain, filled in from reference TRBV14 and TRBJ2-7, reads EAGVTQFPSHSVIEKGQTVTLRCDPISGHDNLYWYRRVMGKEIKFLLHFVKESKQDESGMPNNRFLAERTGGTYSTLKVQPAELEDSGVYFCASSQVSQGSSYEQYFGPGTRLTVT.